One and the same sample provided the 19 T cell receptor beta chains below, sequenced in a study of blood T cell repertoires in COVID-19. The assay was immunoSEQ multiplex PCR, and TCRdb's table has in-frame clones only and misses some. In the table there are hundreds of thousands of clones, 88% of which are singletons. The sequenced sample was PBMCs or T cells enriched from blood (not recorded which). These receptors came from a woman between 55 and 75 years old in a cohort exposed to, infected with or recovered from COVID-19 (not recorded which).

The V gene is TRBV10-3, the J gene TRBJ2-1; D uncertain. Germline CDR1 ENHRY, CDR2 SYGVKD. The CDR3 loop spans 10 amino acids. Trimming pared 3 bases from V and 10 bases from J, leaving 4 bases between. CDR3 coding DNA: TGTGCCATCAGTGACCGGGAGCAGTTCTTC. It translates to CAISDREQFF.

The chain is built from TRBV7-3 and TRBJ2-3; a possible D gene is TRBD1 (5 bases). Germline assignment: CDR1 SGHTA and CDR2 FQGTGA. This CDR3 is built from 15 residues. The V end lost 6 bases, the J end lost 2 bases, and 15 bases lay between the germline ends. The CDR3 is CASRLTGALTDTQYF. Here the CDR3 DNA reads TGTGCCAGCAGACTTACAGGTGCTCTCACAGATACGCAGTATTTT.

V gene TRBV6-2 or TRBV6-3 combines with J gene TRBJ2-7, with D possibly TRBD2 on 5 matching bases. The CDR3 length is 11 residues. Germline CDR1 MNHEY, CDR2 SVGEGT. Trimming removed 6 bases at V and 4 bases at J, with 7 bases between. CDR3 protein: CASSRGYEQYF. The CDR3 DNA reads as TGTGCCAGCAGCCGAGGGTACGAGCAGTACTTC.

The chain is built from TRBV28 and TRBJ2-7; D is perhaps TRBD1 (5 bases). The germline CDR1 and CDR2 sequences are MDHEN and SYDVKM. The CDR3 extends over 16 amino acids. Trimming removed 2 bases at V and 3 bases at J, with 17 bases between. The CDR3 region has the DNA TGTGCCAGCAGTTTACCCCTTTATAGTACAGGCTACGAGCAGTACTTC. The encoded protein is CASSLPLYSTGYEQYF.

This clone has only one observation. The chain uses TRBV7-2 and TRBJ1-1; D possibly corresponds to TRBD1 (5 bases). The length of the CDR3 is 13 residues. Germline V gene data show CDR1 as SGHTA and CDR2 as FQGNSA. Trimming removed 7 bases from V and 2 bases from J, with 11 bases in between. CDR3 coding DNA: TGTGCCAGCAACAGGATACGAAACACTGAAGCTTTCTTT. Its protein is CASNRIRNTEAFF.

The gene calls are TRBV7-2 and TRBJ2-7; TRBD2 aligns across 8 bases. The CDR3 spans 15 residues. Germline V gene data show CDR1 as SGHTA and CDR2 as FQGNSA. The V segment lost 5 bases and the J segment 5 bases; nucleotides outside the gene matches: 11. CDR3 loop: CASSPSSGSAHEQYF. The CDR3 DNA reads TGTGCCAGCAGCCCTTCCAGCGGGAGCGCCCACGAGCAGTACTTC. Complete variable domain (other parts from reference TRBV7-2 and TRBJ2-7): GAGVSQSPSNKVTEKGKDVELRCDPISGHTALYWYRQSLGQGLEFLIYFQGNSAPDKSGLPSDRFSAERTGGSVSTLTIQRTQQEDSAVYLCASSPSSGSAHEQYFGPGTRLTVT.

This clone was counted between two and nine times. The chain couples TRBV19 to TRBJ1-1; no clear D gene. The CDR3 consists of 13 residues. Germline V lookup: CDR1 LNHDA, CDR2 SQIVND (reference sequence). The V and J ends lost 3 bases and 5 bases respectively, with 10 bases between them. Here the CDR3 DNA reads TGTGCCAGTAGTATCTGGGGAGGGACTGAAGCTTTCTTT. As protein: CASSIWGGTEAFF.

The chain employs TRBV5-6 and TRBJ2-7; 7 bases are shared with TRBD2. The CDR3 sequence is 15 residues long. Germline CDR1 reads SGHDT; CDR2 reads YYEEEE. V gave up 4 bases and J gave up 1 base; unmatched junction bases: 8. CDR3 DNA sequence: TGTGCCAGCAGCCAGTGGGCTAGCGGTTCCTACGAGCAGTACTTC. Translation: CASSQWASGSYEQYF.

The chain has TRBV9 and TRBJ1-4; D possibly corresponds to TRBD1 (6 bases). The CDR3 is 16 amino acids. Germline values: CDR1 SGDLS, CDR2 YYNGEE. V was cut by 2 bases and J by 7 bases, with 18 bases left in between. CDR3 nucleotide sequence: TGTGCCAGCAGCGTGACCCACAGGGACGTTTTTGAAAAACTGTTTTTT. It yields the protein CASSVTHRDVFEKLFF.

This sequence joins TRBV19 and TRBJ1-5; D remains unclear. V gave up 3 bases and J gave up 5 bases, with 11 bases separating them. Germline CDR1 and CDR2: LNHDA and SQIVND (reference sequence). The CDR3 runs to 14 residues. The CDR3 nucleotides are TGTGCCAGTAGTATTTTGTCGAGGGATCAGCCCCAGCATTTT. This gives the protein CASSILSRDQPQHF.

The CDR3 sequence: CASSLGYDFSYEQYF. The DNA for the CDR3 is TGTGCCAGCAGCTTAGGGTATGACTTCTCCTACGAGCAGTACTTC. The rearrangement links TRBV7-2 to TRBJ2-7; the D is unclear. Germline V lookup: CDR1 SGHTA, CDR2 FQGNSA. The V and J ends lost 1 base and 0 bases respectively, with 10 bases between them. This CDR3 comprises 15 residues.

The V call is TRBV7-3, the J call TRBJ2-7; 9 bases match TRBD2. Germline CDR1 SGHTA, CDR2 FQGTGA. The CDR3 consists of 15 residues. With V trimmed by 2 bases and J by 3 bases, 5 bases remained unmatched. This CDR3 is CASSLAGGPIYEQYF. As DNA, the CDR3 is TGTGCCAGCAGCTTAGCGGGAGGGCCGATCTACGAGCAGTACTTC.

In its sample, this clone was seen a few times. The chain links TRBV2 to TRBJ1-5, with a possible D match to TRBD1 (6 bases). Trimming removed 2 bases at V and 0 bases at J, with 11 bases between. The CDR3 has 16 residues. CDR1 SNHLY and CDR2 FYNNEI come from the germline V gene. CDR3 nucleotides: TGTGCCAGCAGTGAATTGGCAGGGGATAGCAATCAGCCCCAGCATTTT. Protein: CASSELAGDSNQPQHF.

The rearrangement joins TRBV5-4 to TRBJ2-3; TRBD2 might be the D (5 bases). The CDR3 length is 16 residues. Germline V gene lookup returns CDR1 SGHNT and CDR2 YYREEE (reference sequence). The V gene lost 2 bases and the J gene lost 4 bases, with 17 bases spanning the gap. CDR3 sequence reads: CASSFALPAEADTQYF. The CDR3 nucleotides read TGTGCCAGCAGCTTTGCCCTACCGGCGGAGGCAGATACGCAGTATTTT.

The rearrangement uses TRBV5-8 and TRBJ2-2; maybe TRBD1 (6 bases). The V and J ends lost 5 bases and 4 bases respectively, with 12 bases between them. Germline lookup yields CDR1 SGHTS and CDR2 YDEGEE. The CDR3 is 14 amino acids. CDR3 sequence (DNA): TGTGCCAGCAGGTGGGACACCAGCACCGGGGAGCTGTTTTTT. Protein: CASRWDTSTGELFF.

The chain uses TRBV7-3 and TRBJ2-5, with D perhaps matching TRBD1 (6 bases). The germline gives CDR1 SGHTA, CDR2 FQGTGA. V was clipped by 5 bases and J by 6 bases, with 13 bases between them. This CDR3 spans 13 amino acids. The CDR3 is CASSRDITKTQYF. The CDR3 DNA is TGTGCCAGCAGCCGGGACATAACGAAGACCCAGTACTTC.

The chain carries TRBV10-3 and TRBJ1-1; the match to TRBD1 covers 7 bases. The CDR3 is made up of 14 amino acids. The V gene end was trimmed by 4 bases and the J gene end by 5 bases; junction bases not matched to a gene: 7. CDR1 and CDR2 (germline): ENHRY, SYGVKD. CDR3 in amino acids: CAISGGGAETEAFF. The CDR3 region has the DNA TGTGCCATCAGTGGAGGGGGCGCCGAGACTGAAGCTTTCTTT.

The chain combines TRBV6-5 with TRBJ1-4, with 9 positions matching TRBD1. The germline CDR1 and CDR2 sequences are MNHEY and SVGAGI. The CDR3 consists of 14 residues. V was clipped by 7 bases and J by 8 bases; unmatched bases: 8. Here the CDR3 reads CASTRQGTGEKLFF. In DNA, the CDR3 is TGTGCCAGCACCCGACAGGGGACAGGGGAAAAACTGTTTTTT.

The rearrangement uses TRBV2 and TRBJ1-2; weak D call: TRBD1 (6 bases). Germline values: CDR1 SNHLY, CDR2 FYNNEI. V was clipped by 7 bases and J by 4 bases, with 13 bases between them. The CDR3 is made up of 13 amino acids. CDR3 protein: CASTIRDTYGYTF. CDR3 DNA: TGTGCCAGCACCATCCGGGACACCTATGGCTACACCTTC. The whole variable domain, filled in from reference TRBV2 and TRBJ1-2, reads EPEVTQTPSHQVTQMGQEVILRCVPISNHLYFYWYRQILGQKVEFLVSFYNNEISEKSEIFDDQFSVERPDGSNFTLKIRSTKLEDSAMYFCASTIRDTYGYTFGSGTRLTVV.